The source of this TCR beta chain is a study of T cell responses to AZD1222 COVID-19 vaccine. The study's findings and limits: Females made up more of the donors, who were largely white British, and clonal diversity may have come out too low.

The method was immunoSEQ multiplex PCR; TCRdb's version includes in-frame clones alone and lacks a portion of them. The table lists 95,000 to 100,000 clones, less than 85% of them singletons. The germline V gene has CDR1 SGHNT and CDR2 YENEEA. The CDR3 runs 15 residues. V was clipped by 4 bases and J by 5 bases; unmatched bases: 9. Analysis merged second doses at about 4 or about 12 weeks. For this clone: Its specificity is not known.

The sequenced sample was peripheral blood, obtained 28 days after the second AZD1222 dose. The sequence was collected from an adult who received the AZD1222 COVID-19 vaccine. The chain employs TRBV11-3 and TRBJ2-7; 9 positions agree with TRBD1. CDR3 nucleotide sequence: TGTGCCAGCAGCTCGGGGTCCGGGACAGGGAACGAGCAGTACTTC. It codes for CASSSGSGTGNEQYF. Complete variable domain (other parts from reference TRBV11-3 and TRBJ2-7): EAGVVQSPRYKIIEKKQPVAFWCNPISGHNTLYWYLQNLGQGPELLIRYENEEAVDDSQLPKDRFSAERLKGVDSTLKIQPAELGDSAVYLCASSSGSGTGNEQYFGPGTRLTVT.